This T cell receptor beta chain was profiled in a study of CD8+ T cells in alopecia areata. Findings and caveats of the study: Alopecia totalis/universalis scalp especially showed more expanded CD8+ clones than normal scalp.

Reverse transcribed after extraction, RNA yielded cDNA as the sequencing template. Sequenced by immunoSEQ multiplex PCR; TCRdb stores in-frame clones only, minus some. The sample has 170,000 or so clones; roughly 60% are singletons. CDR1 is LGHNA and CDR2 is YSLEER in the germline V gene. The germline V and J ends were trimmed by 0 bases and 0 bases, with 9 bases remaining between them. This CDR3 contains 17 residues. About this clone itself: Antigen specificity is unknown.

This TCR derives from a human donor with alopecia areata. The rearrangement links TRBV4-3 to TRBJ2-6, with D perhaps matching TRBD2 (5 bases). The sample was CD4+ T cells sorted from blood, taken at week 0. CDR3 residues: CASSQEGSSSGANVLTF. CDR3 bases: TGCGCCAGCAGCCAAGAGGGGAGTAGCTCTGGGGCCAACGTCCTGACTTTC.